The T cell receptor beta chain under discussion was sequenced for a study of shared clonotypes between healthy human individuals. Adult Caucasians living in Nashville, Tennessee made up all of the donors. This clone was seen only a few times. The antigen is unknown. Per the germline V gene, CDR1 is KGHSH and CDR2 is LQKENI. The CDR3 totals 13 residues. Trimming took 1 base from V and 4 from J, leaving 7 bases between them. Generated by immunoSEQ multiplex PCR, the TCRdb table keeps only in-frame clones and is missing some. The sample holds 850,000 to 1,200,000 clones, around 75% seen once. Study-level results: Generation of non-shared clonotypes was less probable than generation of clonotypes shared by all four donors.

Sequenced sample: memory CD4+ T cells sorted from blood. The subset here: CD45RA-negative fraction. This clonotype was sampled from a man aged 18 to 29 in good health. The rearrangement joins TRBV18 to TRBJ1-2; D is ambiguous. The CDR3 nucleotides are TGTGCCAGCTCACCACAGGAACTCTATGGCTACACCTTC. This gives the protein CASSPQELYGYTF.